This T cell receptor beta chain came from a study of blood T cell repertoires in COVID-19. On the study more broadly: The United States, Italy and Spain provided the acute and convalescent COVID-19 samples.

The germline gives CDR1 SNHLY, CDR2 FYNNEI. The CDR3 is made up of 14 amino acids. After removal of 10 bases from V and 5 bases from J, the junction contained 9 bases not matched to a gene. As originally analysed: The assay estimated nucleated cells by amplifying reference gene primers. Libraries were prepared by immunoSEQ multiplex PCR; TCRdb keeps only in-frame clonotypes and omits some of them. The D gene and trimming were derived from the DNA, and the V and J assignments and clone size from that table. The sample records some 89,000 clones, just under 90% being singletons. The material sequenced was peripheral blood. The chain recombines TRBV2 with TRBJ1-4, with 8 bases lining up with TRBD1. The receptor's source is a human donor in a cohort sampled during active COVID-19. CDR3 bases: TGTGCCAACAAGAAGGACAGGGTGAATGAAAAACTGTTTTTT. This sequence encodes CANKKDRVNEKLFF.